Listed below are T cell receptor beta chains from one sample, sequenced in a study of blood T cell repertoires in COVID-19. Profiling relied on immunoSEQ multiplex PCR, and the TCRdb table lists in-frame clones only, not all of them. This sample carries about 96,000 clones, approximately 84% of them seen once, and the ten largest clones take approximately 15%. The source material was peripheral blood. The origin of the receptors is a woman aged 60 to 75 with acute or convalescent COVID-19. Both conserved end residues are part of each CDR3. A D gene is named only where the DNA matches it firmly. Clone size appears in some rows only: once, few, many, or a class for an expanded clone.

v_gene,d_gene,j_gene,abundance,CDR3nt,CDR3aa
TRBV29-1,-,TRBJ1-2,-,TGCAGCGTTGAAGATTCCCCGCTAAACTATGGCTACACCTTC,CSVEDSPLNYGYTF
TRBV5-1,TRBD1,TRBJ1-5,-,TGCGCCAGCAGCCCTACAGGGGGAGGCAATCAGCCCCAGCATTTT,CASSPTGGGNQPQHF
TRBV10-3,TRBD1,TRBJ1-6,-,TGTGCCACAATCAGGGGGGACGGCAATAATTCACCCCTCCACTTT,CATIRGDGNNSPLHF
TRBV28,-,TRBJ2-1,-,TGTGCCGTCAACAGGGTTTACAGTAGTCCTAAGCAGTTCTTC,CAVNRVYSSPKQFF
TRBV27,-,TRBJ2-2,-,TGTGCCAGCAGCCCCCCCCAGAGGGGGGGCACCGGGGAGCTGTTTTTT,CASSPPQRGGTGELFF
TRBV27,-,TRBJ2-7,-,TGTGCCAGCACCGGGGTAAGGGGGTACGAGCAGTACTTC,CASTGVRGYEQYF
TRBV28,-,TRBJ2-7,-,TGTGCCAGCAGTTTCCACAATCAGGGCGGCGAGCAGTACTTC,CASSFHNQGGEQYF
TRBV14,-,TRBJ1-2,-,TGTGCCAGCAGCCGGACATTTTATGGCTACACCTTC,CASSRTFYGYTF
TRBV15,TRBD1,TRBJ2-7,-,TGTGCCACCTCTCCTCGGACAGGGGGCCCCTACGAGCAGTACTTC,CATSPRTGGPYEQYF
TRBV6-5,TRBD1,TRBJ1-5,few,TGTGCCTCCTTGACAGGGAGCAATCAGCCCCAGCATTTT,CASLTGSNQPQHF
TRBV5-4,-,TRBJ2-7,-,TGTGCCAGCAGTGGAGGCGTAGGGGGCTACGAGCAGTACTTC,CASSGGVGGYEQYF
TRBV7-9,TRBD2,TRBJ2-2,-,TGTGCCAGCACTCGACTTGCCGGGAGGCCCGGGGAGCTGTTTTTT,CASTRLAGRPGELFF
TRBV5-1,-,TRBJ2-2,-,TGCGCCAGCAGGTGGCTAGCCCCGAACACCGGGGAGCTGTTTTTT,CASRWLAPNTGELFF
TRBV2,TRBD1,TRBJ1-4,few,TGTGCCAGCAGTAGGACAGGGGTCCCGAATGAAAAACTGTTTTTT,CASSRTGVPNEKLFF
TRBV19,-,TRBJ1-2,-,TGTGCCAGTAGTATAGAGAGAAGCGGCTACACCTTC,CASSIERSGYTF
TRBV19,TRBD2,TRBJ2-1,-,TGTGCCAGTAGGACGACTAGCACATACAATGAGCAGTTCTTC,CASRTTSTYNEQFF
TRBV9,TRBD2,TRBJ2-5,-,TGTGCCAGCAGCCCGGGGACTAGCGGGGGGCGGGGAGAGACCCAGTACTTC,CASSPGTSGGRGETQYF
TRBV4-1,TRBD1,TRBJ2-5,-,TGCGCCAGCAGCCCGCAGGGGGTCTCTGAGACCCAGTACTTC,CASSPQGVSETQYF
TRBV28,TRBD2,TRBJ2-1,-,TGTGCCAGCAGTTTATGGGCTAGCGGGGGGGATGAGCAGTTCTTC,CASSLWASGGDEQFF
TRBV9,-,TRBJ1-2,-,TGTGCCAGCAGCGTACAGGGTGACTACTATGGCTACACCTTC,CASSVQGDYYGYTF
TRBV30,-,TRBJ1-5,-,TGTGCCTGGAGTGTACCCAGTCATCAGCCCCAGCATTTT,CAWSVPSHQPQHF
TRBV2,TRBD1,TRBJ1-2,-,TGTGCCAGCAGTGGAGGGACAGGTCGTTACTATGGCTACACCTTC,CASSGGTGRYYGYTF
TRBV11-3,-,TRBJ2-5,-,TGTGCCAGCAGCTACATCCAAGAGACCCAGTACTTC,CASSYIQETQYF
TRBV19,TRBD1,TRBJ1-2,once,TGTGCCACCGCGGACAGGGTTTTTGGCTACACCTTC,CATADRVFGYTF
TRBV28,-,TRBJ1-2,few,TGTGCCAGCAGTTCTGACTATGGCTACACCTTC,CASSSDYGYTF
TRBV5-1,-,TRBJ1-1,-,TGCGCCAGCAGCAAATTAGTCGACACTGAAGCTTTCTTT,CASSKLVDTEAFF
TRBV7-9,-,TRBJ2-1,-,TGTGCCAGCAGCTTGGACATTACCGGGACTGCGGAGTTCTTC,CASSLDITGTAEFF
TRBV19,-,TRBJ1-1,-,TGTGCCAGTAGTATAGTAAGCGCCTCCCAGATACCGAACACTGAAGCTTTCTTT,CASSIVSASQIPNTEAFF
TRBV19,-,TRBJ1-3,-,TGTGCCAGTAGTCGGAGGCAACCGCTCTCTGGAAACACCATATATTTT,CASSRRQPLSGNTIYF
TRBV2,TRBD1,TRBJ1-3,-,TGTGCCAGCATGCCGGGACAGGGATTGTACTCTGGAAACACCATATATTTT,CASMPGQGLYSGNTIYF
TRBV7-9,-,TRBJ1-6,-,TGTGCCAGCCAACCAGAAACAGGGAAGAATTCACCCCTCCACTTT,CASQPETGKNSPLHF
TRBV27,-,TRBJ1-5,once,TGTGCCAGCAGTTTCCGGGGGAGCTATCAGCCCCAGCATTTT,CASSFRGSYQPQHF
TRBV19,TRBD1,TRBJ1-5,-,TGTGCCAGTAGTATCTTCGCCCGACAGGGCTGGAGGCAGCCCCAGCATTTT,CASSIFARQGWRQPQHF
TRBV2,TRBD1,TRBJ1-4,few,TGTGCCAGCAGGCAACAGGGGATTTCTAATGAAAAACTGTTTTTT,CASRQQGISNEKLFF
TRBV13,TRBD2,TRBJ2-1,-,TGTGCCAGCAGCCGTACCTCGGGGGGGCGGGATGAGCAGTTCTTC,CASSRTSGGRDEQFF
TRBV4-3,TRBD2,TRBJ2-1,few,TGCGCCAGCAGTGATAGCGGGGGGGAGCATGAGCAGTTCTTC,CASSDSGGEHEQFF
TRBV13,TRBD1,TRBJ2-7,-,TGTGCCAGCAGCCCACGACAGGGGGCTTGGGAGCAGTACTTC,CASSPRQGAWEQYF
TRBV3-1/TRBV3-2,TRBD1,TRBJ1-2,-,TGTGCCAGCAGCCTTGGACAGGGTGGATATGGCTACACCTTC,CASSLGQGGYGYTF
TRBV6-5,TRBD2,TRBJ2-3,-,TGTGCCAGCATCCGGGGGGGCTTAGTCACAGATACGCAGTATTTT,CASIRGGLVTDTQYF
TRBV18,-,TRBJ1-1,-,TGTGCCAGCTCACTCCGGGACACCAGGAACACTGAAGCTTTCTTT,CASSLRDTRNTEAFF
TRBV2,-,TRBJ2-2,-,TGTGCCAGCCGGGCGGAGGACACCGGGGAGCTGTTTTTT,CASRAEDTGELFF
TRBV2,TRBD1,TRBJ2-2,once,TGTGCCAGCAAACTTGACAGGGTCAACACCGGGGAGCTGTTTTTT,CASKLDRVNTGELFF